This T cell receptor (beta chain) appears in the sequencing data of a study of CD8 T cells in ankylosing spondylitis. Notes on the study in general: Typical of ankylosing spondylitis blood, it appeared, was a TCR beta motif of roughly eight highly homologous variants. In peripheral blood, disease-linked CD8+ clones occurred at relatively low frequencies.

CDR3 length: 15 amino acids. Germline CDR1 and CDR2: SGHTA and FQGNSA. The V gene end was trimmed by 3 bases and the J gene end by 6 bases; junction bases not matched to a gene: 10. The authors made TCR beta libraries by quantitative 5'-RACE with molecular barcodes. TCRdb called the 5' RACE reads again in MiXCR, with one record for every CDR3 protein. The sample has about 340,000 distinct CDR3 sequences; 20% to 25% are singletons. Of note for this clonotype: Its antigen is unidentified.

The sequencing input was blood, either unsorted or a sorted T cell fraction (not recorded which). This chain joins TRBV7-2 and TRBJ2-7, with 8 bases fitting TRBD2. The receptor was derived from a male donor with ankylosing spondylitis or in good health (not recorded which). The DNA of the CDR3 is TGTGCCAGCAGCTTCTCCTGGGTTAGCGGGGTCGAGCAGTACTTC. It yields the protein CASSFSWVSGVEQYF.